Following are 30 T cell receptor beta chains from one sample sequenced in a study of blood T cell repertoires in COVID-19. TCRdb keeps only in-frame clones here, not all; method: immunoSEQ multiplex PCR. In the table there are approximately 290,000 clones, approximately 85% of which are singletons. The source material was peripheral blood. The source is a human donor with COVID-19, enrolled during active disease. The donor label of this sample is uncertain.

The chain employs TRBV5-8 and TRBJ2-3, with 8 bases lining up with TRBD1. From germline, CDR1 is SGHTS and CDR2 YDEGEE. The CDR3 contains 18 residues. With V trimmed by 6 bases and J by 1 base, 16 bases remained unmatched. CDR3 bases: TGTGCCAGCACCAGTGGCAGGGGGCTAATCGAAGGCACAGATACGCAGTATTTT. Translating gives CASTSGRGLIEGTDTQYF.

This clone was recorded only once. V usage is TRBV6-1 and J usage is TRBJ2-7; maybe TRBD1 (5 bases). Trimming stripped 0 bases from V and 7 bases from J, with 10 bases between. In germline, CDR1 is MNHNS, CDR2 SASEGT. The CDR3 contains 13 residues. CDR3 bases: TGTGCCAGCAGTGAAGCCCAGGGCTGGGAGCAGTACTTC. Its protein product is CASSEAQGWEQYF.

The chain links TRBV11-2 to TRBJ2-3; a possible D gene is TRBD2 (7 bases). CDR1 and CDR2 (germline): SGHAT, FQNNGV. The V and J ends lost 1 base and 7 bases respectively, with 12 bases between them. The CDR3 is 14 residues long. The CDR3 sequence: CASSLGGGGHTQYF. CDR3 in DNA: TGTGCCAGCAGCTTAGGGGGGGGCGGGCATACGCAGTATTTT.

The chain recombines TRBV15 with TRBJ2-2, with 10 positions matching TRBD2. This CDR3 has 17 residues. The V segment lost 5 bases and the J segment 2 bases; nucleotides outside the gene matches: 8. Germline lookup yields CDR1 LNHNV and CDR2 YYDKDF (reference sequence). The DNA for the CDR3 is TGTGCCACCAGCCCCCGAACTAGCGGGACTAACACCGGGGAGCTGTTTTTT. Amino acids: CATSPRTSGTNTGELFF.

V gene TRBV19 combines with J gene TRBJ2-5; 7 positions agree with TRBD2. The germline V gene has CDR1 LNHDA and CDR2 SQIVND (reference sequence). Unmatched junction bases numbered 8, after V lost 5 bases and J lost 5 bases. The CDR3 is 14 amino acids. CDR3 in amino acids: CASSWAGALETQYF. In nucleotides, the CDR3 is TGTGCCAGTAGTTGGGCGGGAGCACTGGAGACCCAGTACTTC.

The chain employs TRBV7-9 and TRBJ2-1, with 8 bases identical to TRBD2. The CDR3 length is 15 residues. Trimming cost V 3 bases and J 9 bases; bases outside gene matches: 10. CDR1 and CDR2 (germline): SEHNR, FQNEAQ (reference sequence). CDR3 amino acids: CASSLTSVSTAEQFF. The CDR3 DNA reads TGTGCCAGCAGCTTGACTAGCGTCTCAACGGCTGAGCAGTTCTTC.

The rearrangement joins TRBV7-2 to TRBJ2-7; a weak D match, TRBD2 (7 bases). Trimming removed 5 bases from V and 1 base from J, with 12 bases in between. The CDR3 is 14 amino acids. CDR1 and CDR2 (germline): SGHTA, FQGNSA. In DNA form, the CDR3 reads TGTGCCAGCAGCGCTGGGGGGGCATCCTACGAGCAGTACTTC. Residues: CASSAGGASYEQYF.

The rearrangement joins TRBV28 to TRBJ1-4; D gene uncertain. Trimming took 4 bases from V and 0 from J, leaving 9 bases between them. The CDR3 is 15 amino acids. The germline gives CDR1 MDHEN, CDR2 SYDVKM. The CDR3 DNA follows: TGTGCCAGCAGTTCCTACAGCACAACTAATGAAAAACTGTTTTTT. It translates to CASSSYSTTNEKLFF. Full variable domain (rest looked up from reference TRBV28 and TRBJ1-4): DVKVTQSSRYLVKRTGEKVFLECVQDMDHENMFWYRQDPGLGLRLIYFSYDVKMKEKGDIPEGYSVSREKKERFSLILESASTNQTSMYLCASSSYSTTNEKLFFGSGTQLSVL.

The CDR3 DNA reads as TGTGCCAGCAGCTTAACGGGGACAGGGACCCTGAACACTGAAGCTTTCTTT. This sequence encodes CASSLTGTGTLNTEAFF. This chain joins TRBV7-3 and TRBJ1-1; 9 bases are shared with TRBD1. The germline V gene encodes CDR1 SGHTA and CDR2 FQGTGA. CDR3 length equals 17 residues. V was clipped by 0 bases and J by 0 bases; unmatched bases: 5.

The V call is TRBV5-4, the J call TRBJ2-1, with a tentative D call TRBD1 (7 bases). V was clipped by 4 bases and J by 0 bases, with 11 bases between them. CDR1 and CDR2 (germline): SGHNT, YYREEE (reference sequence). The CDR3 totals 15 residues. CDR3 in amino acids: CASSLEGASYNEQFF. The CDR3 DNA is TGTGCCAGCAGCCTGGAGGGGGCCTCCTACAATGAGCAGTTCTTC.

This sequence joins TRBV6-5 and TRBJ2-2; D is uncertain. Germline loops: CDR1 MNHEY, CDR2 SVGAGI. Trimming cost V 2 bases and J 1 base, with 11 bases left between them. CDR3 size: 16 residues. The CDR3 sequence is CASSYPEQKNTGELFF. The CDR3 nucleotides are TGTGCCAGCAGTTACCCCGAACAGAAGAACACCGGGGAGCTGTTTTTT.

V usage is TRBV3-1 (or the pseudogene TRBV3-2) and J usage is TRBJ2-1; TRBD1 agrees at 9 bases. The CDR3 has 15 amino acids. J was trimmed by 7 bases and V by 4 bases; bases with no gene match: 8. Germline lookup yields CDR1 LGHDT and CDR2 YNNKEL (reference sequence). CDR3 coding DNA: TGTGCCAGCAGCCTTTCCGGGACAGGGATTAATGAGCAGTTCTTC. Amino acid sequence: CASSLSGTGINEQFF.

CDR3 sequence reads: CASSLQGASKLGETQYF. CDR3 in DNA: TGTGCCAGCAGCTTACAGGGGGCGAGCAAATTGGGGGAGACCCAGTACTTC. The chain joins TRBV7-2 to TRBJ2-5, with TRBD1 matching over 8 bases. This CDR3 spans 17 amino acids. After removal of 2 bases from V and 5 bases from J, the junction contained 13 bases not matched to a gene. Per germline, CDR1 SGHTA and CDR2 FQGNSA.

This clone was counted a single time. The chain is built from TRBV21-1 and TRBJ1-4; the table's D call, TRBD1, was not checked against the DNA. TRBV21-1 is marked as a pseudogene. The CDR3 has 19 amino acids. CDR3 nucleotides: TGTGCCAGCAGCGCCAACAGGGCACCCACGCTAGCAACTAATGAAAAACTGTTTTTT. Its translation is CASSANRAPTLATNEKLFF.

This chain links TRBV27 with TRBJ2-7; D possibly corresponds to TRBD1 (6 bases). The V gene's germline CDR1 is MNHEY and CDR2 SMNVEV (reference sequence). The CDR3 is 15 residues long. Between the trimmed V and J ends, which lost 2 bases and 2 bases, there was a span of 13 bases. DNA for the CDR3: TGTGCCAGCAGTTTACAGGGGTCCTTCCCCTACGAGCAGTACTTC. Translating it yields CASSLQGSFPYEQYF.

This clone has just a few counts. DNA for the CDR3: TGCGCCAGCAGCCGGGCGACAGGGTTGAGCACTGAAGCTTTCTTT. Amino acid sequence: CASSRATGLSTEAFF. The chain is built from TRBV4-3 and TRBJ1-1; 7 bases agree with TRBD1. This CDR3 contains 15 residues. V gave up 4 bases and J gave up 4 bases; unmatched junction bases: 9. Germline V lookup: CDR1 LGHNA, CDR2 YSLEER.

The count of this clone is one. The rearrangement links TRBV6-5 to TRBJ2-3; 9 bases are a match to TRBD2. The V gene's germline CDR1 is MNHEY and CDR2 SVGAGI. J was trimmed by 4 bases and V by 4 bases; bases with no gene match: 6. The CDR3 has 15 amino acids. CDR3 DNA: TGTGCCAGCAGTTCCAGGGCGGGGGGGGCAGATACGCAGTATTTT. Translated, it gives CASSSRAGGADTQYF.

The chain combines TRBV11-2 with TRBJ1-3; D may be TRBD1 (5 bases). CDR1 and CDR2 (germline): SGHAT, FQNNGV. Trimming took 4 bases from V and 3 from J, leaving 16 bases between them. This CDR3 is 16 amino acids long. CDR3 region: CASSSQRGLIGNTIYF. The CDR3 nucleotides read TGTGCCAGCAGCTCTCAAAGGGGCTTAATTGGAAACACCATATATTTT.

The chain carries TRBV27 and TRBJ1-2; 11 nucleotides match TRBD1. Germline V gene sequence: CDR1 MNHEY, CDR2 SMNVEV (reference sequence). The V gene end was trimmed by 6 bases and the J gene end by 2 bases; junction bases not matched to a gene: 11. The CDR3 has 17 residues. The CDR3 here is CASSRDGGQGGNYGYTF. The CDR3 nucleotides read TGTGCCAGCAGCCGGGATGGGGGACAGGGGGGGAACTATGGCTACACCTTC.

This clone was counted once. The chain carries TRBV14 and TRBJ1-2; D not certain. CDR1 and CDR2 (germline): SGHDN, FVKESK. The CDR3 is 14 residues long. V was cut by 2 bases and J by 8 bases, with 15 bases left in between. The DNA for the CDR3 is TGTGCCAGCAGCCAACAACGGGAAGGCGGGGGCTACACCTTC. Translated, it gives CASSQQREGGGYTF. The full variable domain, rest sourced from reference TRBV14 and TRBJ1-2, is EAGVTQFPSHSVIEKGQTVTLRCDPISGHDNLYWYRRVMGKEIKFLLHFVKESKQDESGMPNNRFLAERTGGTYSTLKVQPAELEDSGVYFCASSQQREGGGYTFGSGTRLTVV.

The chain links TRBV7-2 to TRBJ2-3, with 9 positions matching TRBD1. J gave up 3 bases and V 5 bases, and 6 bases lay outside the gene matches. In germline, CDR1 is SGHTA, CDR2 FQGNSA. This CDR3 is built from 15 residues. CDR3 nucleotides: TGTGCCAGCAGCAGACAGGGGGGGCTGACAGATACGCAGTATTTT. This encodes CASSRQGGLTDTQYF.

This clone was counted between two and nine times. V gene TRBV20-1 combines with J gene TRBJ2-1, with 7 bases fitting TRBD2. Germline values: CDR1 DFQATT, CDR2 SNEGSKA (reference sequence). J gave up 9 bases and V 3 bases, and 2 bases lay outside the gene matches. The length of the CDR3 is 11 residues. Written as DNA, the CDR3 is TGCAGTGCTAGCGGGAGGTCTGAGCAGTTCTTC. Translation gives CSASGRSEQFF.

This clone occurred a few times. The chain combines TRBV7-3 with TRBJ2-2, with 9 bases fitting TRBD2. The V gene's germline CDR1 is SGHTA and CDR2 FQGTGA. With V trimmed by 5 bases and J by 4 bases, 8 bases remained unmatched. This CDR3 contains 16 residues. The DNA of the CDR3 is TGTGCCAGCAGCCCTATCCTAGCGGGACTCACCGGGGAGCTGTTTTTT. Translated, it gives CASSPILAGLTGELFF.

V and J are TRBV5-5 and TRBJ1-1; D possibly corresponds to TRBD1 (6 bases). Germline V CDR1 and CDR2: SGHKS, YYEKEE (reference sequence). There are 15 residues in the CDR3. Trimming stripped 0 bases from V and 5 bases from J, with 14 bases between. The CDR3 DNA reads TGTGCCAGCAGCTTGGTTGTGGGGGCAAGTACTGAAGCTTTCTTT. Translating it yields CASSLVVGASTEAFF.

The chain links TRBV5-1 to TRBJ2-4; D may be TRBD2 (6 bases). CDR1 is SGHRS, CDR2 YFSETQ, per germline. V was clipped by 0 bases and J by 2 bases, with 12 bases between them. This CDR3 contains 16 residues. The CDR3 protein is CASSLDVGGPKNIQYF. The CDR3 DNA follows: TGCGCCAGCAGCTTGGATGTCGGGGGTCCCAAAAACATTCAGTACTTC.

V usage is TRBV7-3 and J usage is TRBJ2-1, with TRBD2 matching 8 bases. CDR1 SGHTA and CDR2 FQGTGA come from the germline V gene. The CDR3 loop spans 17 amino acids. Losses at the gene ends were 5 bases for V and 0 bases for J; bases not matched to a gene: 9. DNA for the CDR3: TGTGCCAGCAGCCCCCAACCCCTAGCGGGCTCCTACAATGAGCAGTTCTTC. It codes for CASSPQPLAGSYNEQFF.

The chain employs TRBV28 and TRBJ1-4, with 10 bases lining up with TRBD1. CDR1 is MDHEN and CDR2 is SYDVKM in the germline V gene. V was clipped by 10 bases and J by 8 bases; unmatched bases: 7. The CDR3 is 13 amino acids. In DNA, the CDR3 is TGTGCCACTCGGACAGGGGGTTCCGAAAAACTGTTTTTT. Translating gives CATRTGGSEKLFF.

V is TRBV24-1 and J is TRBJ1-1; D remains ambiguous. CDR3 length equals 13 residues. Germline-derived CDR1 and CDR2 are KGHDR and SFDVKD. Trimming took off 0 bases at V and 8 bases at J, with 9 bases between the two ends. The CDR3 bases are TGTGCCACCAGTGATTTGACCGGGAAAGAAGCTTTCTTT. Its translation is CATSDLTGKEAFF.

CDR3 nucleotide sequence: TGTGCCAGCAGCCCCGGAGCTCCAGGGGCTGAAAAACTGTTTTTT. It yields the protein CASSPGAPGAEKLFF. The gene calls are TRBV5-4 and TRBJ1-4; tentative D call: TRBD1 (6 bases). CDR3 length: 15 amino acids. V dropped 4 bases and J dropped 7 bases, with 17 bases sitting between them. Germline V lookup: CDR1 SGHNT, CDR2 YYREEE (reference sequence).

The chain combines TRBV7-3 with TRBJ2-1; D is perhaps TRBD2 (5 bases). The CDR3 spans 17 residues. V was clipped by 5 bases and J by 2 bases, with 19 bases between them. CDR1 is SGHTA and CDR2 is FQGTGA in the germline V gene. Written as DNA, the CDR3 is TGTGCCAGCAGCGACGACCTGAGGGAAGAACCCTACAATGAGCAGTTCTTC. Protein product: CASSDDLREEPYNEQFF.